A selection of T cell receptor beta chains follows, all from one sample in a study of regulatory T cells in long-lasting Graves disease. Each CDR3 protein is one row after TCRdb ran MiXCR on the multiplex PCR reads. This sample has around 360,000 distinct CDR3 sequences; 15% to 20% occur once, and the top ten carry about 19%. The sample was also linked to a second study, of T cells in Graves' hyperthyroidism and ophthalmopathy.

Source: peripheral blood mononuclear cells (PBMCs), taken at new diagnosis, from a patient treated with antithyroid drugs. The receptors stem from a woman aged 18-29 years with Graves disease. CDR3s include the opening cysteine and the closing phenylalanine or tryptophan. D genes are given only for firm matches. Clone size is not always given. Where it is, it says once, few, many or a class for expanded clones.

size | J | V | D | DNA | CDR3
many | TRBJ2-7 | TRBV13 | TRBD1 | TGTGCCAGCAGCACCGGACAGGCCCCTGACGAGCAGTACTTC | CASSTGQAPDEQYF
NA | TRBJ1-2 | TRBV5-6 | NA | TGTGCCAGCAGCGGGGGGGGGAACTATGGCTACACCTTC | CASSGGGNYGYTF
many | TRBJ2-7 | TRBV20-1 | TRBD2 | TGCAGTGCCGGAGAATCGAGCGGGGGAACGTCCTACGAGCAGTACTTC | CSAGESSGGTSYEQYF
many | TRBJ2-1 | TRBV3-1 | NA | TGTGCCAGCAGCCCACAGACTAATGAGCAGTTCTTC | CASSPQTNEQFF
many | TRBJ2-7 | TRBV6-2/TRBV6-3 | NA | TGTGCCAGTCTTGCCATGAGCTCCTACGAGCAGTACTTC | CASLAMSSYEQYF
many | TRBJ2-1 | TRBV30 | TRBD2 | TGTGCCTGGAGTGATCCTAGCGGGGCTAATGAGCAGTTCTTC | CAWSDPSGANEQFF
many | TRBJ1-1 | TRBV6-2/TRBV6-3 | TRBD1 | TGTGCCAGCAGTTACTCGACCCAAGAACCAGGGGGCGGAGCTTTCTTT | CASSYSTQEPGGGAFF
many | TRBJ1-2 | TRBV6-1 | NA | TGTGCCAGCACCGAAGGGACGGCTAACTATGGCTACACCTTC | CASTEGTANYGYTF
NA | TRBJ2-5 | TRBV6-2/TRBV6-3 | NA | TGTGCCAGCAGCCGGACTTTTTCGGGAGTAGAGACCCAGTACTTC | CASSRTFSGVETQYF
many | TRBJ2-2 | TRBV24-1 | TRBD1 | TGTGCCACCAGTGATGCTGACAGGGACACCGGGGAGCTGTTTTTT | CATSDADRDTGELFF
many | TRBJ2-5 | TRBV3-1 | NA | TGTGCCAGCAGCCATCCACTAGAGATTCAAGAGACCCAGTACTTC | CASSHPLEIQETQYF
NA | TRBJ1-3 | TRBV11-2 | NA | TGTGCCAGCAGCTGGGGGGGGAACACCATATATTTT | CASSWGGNTIYF
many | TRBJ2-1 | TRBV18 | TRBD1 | TGTGCCAGCTCACCGGTACAGGGGGCCTCCTACAATGAGCAGTTCTTC | CASSPVQGASYNEQFF
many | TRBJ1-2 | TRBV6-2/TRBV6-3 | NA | TGTGCCAGCAGTGAAGCGTTCGTAGATGGCTATGGCTACACCTTC | CASSEAFVDGYGYTF
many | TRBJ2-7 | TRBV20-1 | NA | TGCAGTGCTAGGAGCAGGGAGGACTACGAGCAGTACTTC | CSARSREDYEQYF
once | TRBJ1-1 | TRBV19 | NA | TGTGCCAGTAGTATATCGGGGGGGCTTAACACTGAAGCTTTCTTT | CASSISGGLNTEAFF
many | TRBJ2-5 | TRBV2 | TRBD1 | TGTGCCAGCAACCGGGACAGGGTCGAGACCCAGTACTTC | CASNRDRVETQYF
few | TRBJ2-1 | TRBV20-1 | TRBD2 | TGCAGTGCTAGACGCGGGACTAGCGGGAGAACGTACAATGAGCAGTTCTTC | CSARRGTSGRTYNEQFF
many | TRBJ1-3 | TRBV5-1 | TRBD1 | TGCGCCAGCGGCGGGGACAGTCTTGCGTCTGGAAACACCATATATTTT | CASGGDSLASGNTIYF
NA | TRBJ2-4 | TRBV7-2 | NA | TGTGCCAGCAGCTTAGGTCCGGGCCAGGACCTAGCCAAAAACATTCAGTACTTC | CASSLGPGQDLAKNIQYF